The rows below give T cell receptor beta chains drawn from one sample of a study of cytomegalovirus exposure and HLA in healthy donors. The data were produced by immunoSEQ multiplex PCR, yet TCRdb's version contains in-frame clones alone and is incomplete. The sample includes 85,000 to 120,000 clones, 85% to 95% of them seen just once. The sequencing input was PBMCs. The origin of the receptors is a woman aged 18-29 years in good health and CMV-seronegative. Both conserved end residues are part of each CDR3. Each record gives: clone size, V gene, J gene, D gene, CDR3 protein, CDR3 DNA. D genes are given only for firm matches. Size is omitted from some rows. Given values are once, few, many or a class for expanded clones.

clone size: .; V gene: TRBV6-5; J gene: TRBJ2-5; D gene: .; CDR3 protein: CASSPYEKETQYF; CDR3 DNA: TGTGCCAGCAGCCCCTACGAGAAAGAGACCCAGTACTTC
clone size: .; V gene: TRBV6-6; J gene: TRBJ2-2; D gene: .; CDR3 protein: CASRWAGNTGELFF; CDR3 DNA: TGTGCCAGCCGCTGGGCGGGGAACACCGGGGAGCTGTTTTTT
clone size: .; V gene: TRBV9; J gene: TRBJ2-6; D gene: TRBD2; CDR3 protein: CASSALAVSSGANVLTF; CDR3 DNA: TGTGCCAGCAGCGCACTAGCGGTCAGCTCTGGGGCCAACGTCCTGACTTTC
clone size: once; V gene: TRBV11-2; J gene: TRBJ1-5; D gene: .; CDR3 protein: CASSLRGTNQPQHF; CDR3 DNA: TGTGCCAGCAGCTTAAGGGGCACCAATCAGCCCCAGCATTTT
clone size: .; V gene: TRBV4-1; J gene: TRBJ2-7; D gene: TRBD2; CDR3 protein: CASSQEGAGGFSSYEQYF; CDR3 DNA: TGCGCCAGCAGCCAAGAGGGAGCGGGGGGGTTTTCAAGCTACGAGCAGTACTTC
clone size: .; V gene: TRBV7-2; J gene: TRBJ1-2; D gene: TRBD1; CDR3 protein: CASSLLGQGANGYTF; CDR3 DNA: TGTGCCAGCAGCTTATTGGGACAGGGGGCTAATGGCTACACCTTC
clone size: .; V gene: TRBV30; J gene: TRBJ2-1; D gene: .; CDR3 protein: CAWSLAIREQFF; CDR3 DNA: TGTGCCTGGAGCCTTGCGATCAGGGAGCAGTTCTTC
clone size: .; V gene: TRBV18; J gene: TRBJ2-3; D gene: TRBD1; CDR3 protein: CASSPAGGPADTQYF; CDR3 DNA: TGTGCCAGCTCACCAGCAGGGGGCCCCGCAGATACGCAGTATTTT
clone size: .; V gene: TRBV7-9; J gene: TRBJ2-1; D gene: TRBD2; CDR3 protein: CASSLLHLREAYNEQFF; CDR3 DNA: TGTGCCAGCAGCTTACTCCATTTGCGGGAGGCTTACAATGAGCAGTTCTTC
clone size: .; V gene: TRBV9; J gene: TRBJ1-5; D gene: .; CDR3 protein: CASSQGLNQPQHF; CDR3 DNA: TGTGCCAGCAGCCAGGGTTTAAATCAGCCCCAGCATTTT
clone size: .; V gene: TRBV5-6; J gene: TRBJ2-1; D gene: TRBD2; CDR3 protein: CASSLASGGANEQFF; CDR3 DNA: TGTGCCAGCAGCTTGGCTAGCGGGGGGGCCAATGAGCAGTTCTTC
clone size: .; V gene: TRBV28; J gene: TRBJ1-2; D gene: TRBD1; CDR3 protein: CASSVQDRDYGYTF; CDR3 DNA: TGTGCCAGCAGTGTCCAGGACAGGGACTATGGCTACACCTTC
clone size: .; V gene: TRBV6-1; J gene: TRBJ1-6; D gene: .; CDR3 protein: CASSRNGEASPLHF; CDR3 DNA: TGTGCCAGCAGTCGAAATGGGGAGGCTTCACCCCTCCACTTT
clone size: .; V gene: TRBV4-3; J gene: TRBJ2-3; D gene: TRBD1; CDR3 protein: CASSPTGGSNTDTQYF; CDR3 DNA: TGCGCCAGCAGCCCAACAGGGGGCTCGAACACAGATACGCAGTATTTT
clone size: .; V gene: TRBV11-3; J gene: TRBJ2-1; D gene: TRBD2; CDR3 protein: CASSLGPAGVDEQFF; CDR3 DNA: TGTGCCAGCAGCTTAGGGCCAGCGGGGGTTGATGAGCAGTTCTTC
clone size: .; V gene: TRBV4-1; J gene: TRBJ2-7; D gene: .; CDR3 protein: CASRTTGDSKQYF; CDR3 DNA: TGCGCCAGCAGGACTACAGGGGACTCCAAGCAGTACTTC
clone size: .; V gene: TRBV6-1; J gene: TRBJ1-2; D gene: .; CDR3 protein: CASTGRGIGYGYTF; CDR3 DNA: TGTGCCAGCACCGGAAGGGGAATCGGGTATGGCTACACCTTC
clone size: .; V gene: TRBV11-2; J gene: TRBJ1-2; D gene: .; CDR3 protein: CASSPESGYGYTF; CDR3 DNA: TGTGCCAGCAGCCCCGAATCAGGCTATGGCTACACCTTC
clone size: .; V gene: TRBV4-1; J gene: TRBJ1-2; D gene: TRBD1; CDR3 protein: CASSQGTGTEASIYGYTF; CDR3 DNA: TGCGCCAGCAGCCAAGGTACCGGGACAGAGGCGTCTATCTATGGCTACACCTTC
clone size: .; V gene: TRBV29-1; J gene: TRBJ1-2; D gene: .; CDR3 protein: CSVDVGAANYGYTF; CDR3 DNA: TGCAGCGTTGATGTAGGGGCAGCTAACTATGGCTACACCTTC
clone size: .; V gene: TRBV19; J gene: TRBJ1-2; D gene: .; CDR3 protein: CASSIPGWRGYTF; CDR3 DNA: TGTGCCAGTAGTATCCCCGGTTGGCGGGGCTACACCTTC
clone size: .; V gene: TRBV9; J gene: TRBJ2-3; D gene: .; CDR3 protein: CASSVYASEYDTQYF; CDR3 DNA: TGTGCCAGCAGCGTTTATGCTAGCGAGTACGATACGCAGTATTTT
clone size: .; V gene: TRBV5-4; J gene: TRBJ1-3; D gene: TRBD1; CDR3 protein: CASSRDQTGDGNTIYF; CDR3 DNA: TGTGCCAGCAGCAGAGACCAGACAGGGGATGGAAACACCATATATTTT
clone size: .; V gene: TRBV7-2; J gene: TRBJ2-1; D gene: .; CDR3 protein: CASTAWGPGEQFF; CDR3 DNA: TGTGCCAGCACCGCATGGGGGCCCGGGGAGCAGTTCTTC
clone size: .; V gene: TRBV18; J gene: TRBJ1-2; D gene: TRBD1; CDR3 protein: CASSPSGGYGYTF; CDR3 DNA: TGTGCCAGCTCACCATCAGGGGGCTATGGCTACACCTTC
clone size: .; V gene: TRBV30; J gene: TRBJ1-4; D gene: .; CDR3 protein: CAWSAMGANEKLFF; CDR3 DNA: TGTGCCTGGAGTGCGATGGGAGCTAATGAAAAACTGTTTTTT
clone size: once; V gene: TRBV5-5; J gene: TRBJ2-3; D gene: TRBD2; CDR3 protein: CASSLRTSGGDTQYF; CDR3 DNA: TGTGCCAGCAGCCTGAGGACTAGCGGGGGAGATACGCAGTATTTT
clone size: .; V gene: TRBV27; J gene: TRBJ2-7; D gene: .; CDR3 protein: CASSLSSGHQEQYF; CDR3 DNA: TGTGCCAGCAGTTTGTCTTCGGGACACCAAGAGCAGTACTTC
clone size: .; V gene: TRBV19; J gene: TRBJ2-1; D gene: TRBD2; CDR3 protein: CASSILTSGGLHEQFF; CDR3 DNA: TGTGCCAGTAGTATTCTAACTAGCGGGGGCTTGCATGAGCAGTTCTTC
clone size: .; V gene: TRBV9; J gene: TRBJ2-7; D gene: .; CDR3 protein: CASSADSYEQYF; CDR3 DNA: TGTGCCAGCAGCGCCGACAGTTACGAGCAGTACTTC
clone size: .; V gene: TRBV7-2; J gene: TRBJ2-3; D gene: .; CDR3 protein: CASSLEEHIGSDTQYF; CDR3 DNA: TGTGCCAGCAGCTTGGAGGAGCACATAGGTTCGGATACGCAGTATTTT
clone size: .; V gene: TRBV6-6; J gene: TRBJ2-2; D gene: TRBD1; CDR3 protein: CATIQGMAGELFF; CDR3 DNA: TGTGCCACCATACAGGGGATGGCCGGGGAGCTGTTTTTT
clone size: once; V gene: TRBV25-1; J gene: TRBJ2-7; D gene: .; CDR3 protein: CASSSGLTYEQYF; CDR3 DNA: TGTGCCAGCAGCTCCGGACTGACCTACGAGCAGTACTTC
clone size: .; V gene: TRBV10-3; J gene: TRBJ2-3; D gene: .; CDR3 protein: CAISVKAVDTQYF; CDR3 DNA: TGTGCCATCAGTGTAAAAGCGGTCGATACGCAGTATTTT
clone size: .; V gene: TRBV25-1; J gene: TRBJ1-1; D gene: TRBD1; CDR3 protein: CASSDVGQFPEAFF; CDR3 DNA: TGTGCCAGCAGTGATGTGGGACAGTTCCCTGAAGCTTTCTTT
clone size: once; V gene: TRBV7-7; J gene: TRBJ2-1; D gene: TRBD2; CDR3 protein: CASSTGASGSYNEQFF; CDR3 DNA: TGTGCTAGCAGCACTGGGGCTAGCGGTTCCTACAATGAGCAGTTCTTC
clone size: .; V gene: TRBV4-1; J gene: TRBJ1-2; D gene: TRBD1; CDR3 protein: CASSLWDRAENGYTF; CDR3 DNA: TGCGCCAGCAGCCTATGGGACAGGGCGGAGAATGGCTACACCTTC
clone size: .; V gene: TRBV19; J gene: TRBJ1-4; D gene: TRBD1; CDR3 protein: CASRVGQGGTNEKLFF; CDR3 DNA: TGTGCCAGTAGAGTCGGCCAGGGGGGAACTAATGAAAAACTGTTTTTT
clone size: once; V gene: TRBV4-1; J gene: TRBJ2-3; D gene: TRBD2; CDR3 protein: CASSHTLAGDEFGTDTQYF; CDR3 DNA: TGCGCCAGCAGCCACACCCTAGCGGGAGATGAGTTTGGCACAGATACGCAGTATTTT
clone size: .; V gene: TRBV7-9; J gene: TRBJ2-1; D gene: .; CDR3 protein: CASSEFQPSAEQFF; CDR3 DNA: TGTGCCAGCAGCGAGTTCCAGCCCAGCGCTGAGCAGTTCTTC
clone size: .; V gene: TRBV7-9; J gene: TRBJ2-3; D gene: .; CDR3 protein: CASSLEQSTDTQYF; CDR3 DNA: TGTGCCAGCAGCTTAGAACAGTCCACAGATACGCAGTATTTT
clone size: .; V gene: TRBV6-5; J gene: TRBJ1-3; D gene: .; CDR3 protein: CASRYNFGDSGNTIYF; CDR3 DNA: TGTGCCAGCAGGTACAACTTCGGGGACTCTGGAAACACCATATATTTT
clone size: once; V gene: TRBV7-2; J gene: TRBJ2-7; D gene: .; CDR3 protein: CASSFNQAKPSYEQYF; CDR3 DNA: TGTGCCAGCAGCTTCAATCAGGCTAAACCTTCCTACGAGCAGTACTTC
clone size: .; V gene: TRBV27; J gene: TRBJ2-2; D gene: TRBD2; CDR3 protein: CARLPGGHTGELFF; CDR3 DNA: TGTGCCAGATTGCCGGGGGGGCACACCGGGGAGCTGTTTTTT
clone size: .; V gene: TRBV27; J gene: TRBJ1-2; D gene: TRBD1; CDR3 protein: CASSLSLGRGVYGYTF; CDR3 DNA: TGTGCCAGCAGTTTATCCCTGGGCAGGGGGGTTTACGGCTACACCTTC
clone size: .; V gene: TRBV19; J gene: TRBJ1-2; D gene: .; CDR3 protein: CASSTGLNYGYTF; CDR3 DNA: TGTGCCAGTAGCACAGGGTTGAACTATGGCTACACCTTC
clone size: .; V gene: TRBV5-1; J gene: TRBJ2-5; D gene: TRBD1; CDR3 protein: CASSSLLTGEETQYF; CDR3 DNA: TGCGCCAGCAGCTCCCTGCTAACAGGGGAAGAGACCCAGTACTTC
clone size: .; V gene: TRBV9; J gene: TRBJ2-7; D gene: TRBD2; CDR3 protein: CASSVGSGGSHEQYF; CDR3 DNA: TGTGCCAGCAGCGTAGGTAGCGGGGGGTCTCACGAGCAGTACTTC
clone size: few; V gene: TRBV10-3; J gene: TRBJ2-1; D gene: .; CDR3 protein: CAISEGVDNEQFF; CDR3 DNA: TGTGCCATCAGTGAAGGGGTAGACAATGAGCAGTTCTTC
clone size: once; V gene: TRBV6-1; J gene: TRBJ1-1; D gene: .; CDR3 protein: CASSVTGLEAFF; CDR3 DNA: TGTGCCAGCAGTGTCACAGGCCTAGAAGCTTTCTTT
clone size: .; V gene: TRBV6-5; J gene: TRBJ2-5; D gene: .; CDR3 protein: CASSYGAGEETQYF; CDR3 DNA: TGTGCCAGCAGTTACGGGGCAGGGGAGGAGACCCAGTACTTC
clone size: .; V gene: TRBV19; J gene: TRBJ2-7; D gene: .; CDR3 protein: CASSMSLAVTYEQYF; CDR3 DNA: TGTGCCAGTAGTATGTCCTTAGCGGTAACCTACGAGCAGTACTTC
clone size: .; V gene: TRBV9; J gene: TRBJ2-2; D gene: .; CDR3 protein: CASSANLASGELFF; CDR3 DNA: TGTGCCAGCAGCGCCAACCTAGCCTCCGGGGAGCTGTTTTTT
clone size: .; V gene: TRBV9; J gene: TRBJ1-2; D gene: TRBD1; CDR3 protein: CASSPGTGGIGYGYTF; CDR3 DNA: TGTGCCAGCAGCCCCGGGACAGGGGGCATCGGGTATGGCTACACCTTC
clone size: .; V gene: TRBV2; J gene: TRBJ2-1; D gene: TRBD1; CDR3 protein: CASSEVSSWDRDHNEQFF; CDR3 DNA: TGTGCCAGCAGTGAAGTTTCATCTTGGGACAGGGATCACAATGAGCAGTTCTTC